These T cell receptor beta chains were read from a single sample in a study of blood T cell repertoires in COVID-19. Sequencing used immunoSEQ multiplex PCR; TCRdb keeps in-frame clones, though not all of them. Of a few hundred thousand clones listed, roughly 87% are singletons. The specimen was peripheral blood. The source of these receptors is a woman between 50 and 59 years old who had recovered from COVID-19. Each CDR3 is given with its conserved first and last residue. Fields, in order: CDR3 DNA, CDR3 protein, D gene, clone size, V gene, J gene, CDR3 length. A D gene is named only where the DNA matches it firmly. Part of the rows lack a size; the others show once, few, many or a class for expanded clones.

cdr3_nt: TGTGCCAGCAGCTTAAACCTAGCGGGAGCTGTCTCCTACGAGCAGTACTTC
cdr3_aa: CASSLNLAGAVSYEQYF
d_call: TRBD2
clone_size: once
v_call: TRBV11-2
j_call: TRBJ2-7
cdr3_length: 17

cdr3_nt: TGTGCCACCAGTGACCAGGGACAGGGGAGTGAAAAACTGTTTTTT
cdr3_aa: CATSDQGQGSEKLFF
d_call: TRBD1
clone_size: .
v_call: TRBV24-1
j_call: TRBJ1-4
cdr3_length: 15

cdr3_nt: TGTGCCAGCAGCCCCGGGACAGGGTCCACAGATACGCAGTATTTT
cdr3_aa: CASSPGTGSTDTQYF
d_call: TRBD1
clone_size: .
v_call: TRBV6-5
j_call: TRBJ2-3
cdr3_length: 15

cdr3_nt: TGTGCCAGCAGCCAAGATCCAAACTATGGCTACACCTTC
cdr3_aa: CASSQDPNYGYTF
d_call: .
clone_size: .
v_call: TRBV3-1/TRBV3-2
j_call: TRBJ1-2
cdr3_length: 13

cdr3_nt: TGTGCTAGCAGCTCCAGAGGTAATTGGCTAGCGGGAGGGCTGAAAGAGACCCAGTACTTC
cdr3_aa: CASSSRGNWLAGGLKETQYF
d_call: TRBD2
clone_size: .
v_call: TRBV7-7
j_call: TRBJ2-5
cdr3_length: 20

cdr3_nt: TGTGCCAGCAGCTCCTACGCTGGACAGCTCTATGGCTACACCTTC
cdr3_aa: CASSSYAGQLYGYTF
d_call: .
clone_size: .
v_call: TRBV7-2
j_call: TRBJ1-2
cdr3_length: 15

cdr3_nt: TGTGCCAGTCAGGGGACCCGAGGCACCGGGGAGCTGTTTTTT
cdr3_aa: CASQGTRGTGELFF
d_call: .
clone_size: .
v_call: TRBV7-2
j_call: TRBJ2-2
cdr3_length: 14

cdr3_nt: TGTGCCAGCAGCCCTTACAACTCCGCGGTACTCTCCTACGAGCAGTACTTC
cdr3_aa: CASSPYNSAVLSYEQYF
d_call: .
clone_size: .
v_call: TRBV5-5
j_call: TRBJ2-7
cdr3_length: 17

cdr3_nt: TGTGCCAGCAGCTCAATCCGGACAGGGGGGACTGAAGCTTTCTTT
cdr3_aa: CASSSIRTGGTEAFF
d_call: TRBD1
clone_size: .
v_call: TRBV7-9
j_call: TRBJ1-1
cdr3_length: 15

cdr3_nt: TGTGCCAGCAGTTTGACGGGATCACATAGCAATCAGCCCCAGCATTTT
cdr3_aa: CASSLTGSHSNQPQHF
d_call: .
clone_size: .
v_call: TRBV28
j_call: TRBJ1-5
cdr3_length: 16

cdr3_nt: TGTGCCAGCAGTTCCCTATACAGGGAACGGGGCGGCAATCAGCCCCAGCATTTT
cdr3_aa: CASSSLYRERGGNQPQHF
d_call: .
clone_size: .
v_call: TRBV28
j_call: TRBJ1-5
cdr3_length: 18

cdr3_nt: TGTGCCAGCAGAACGGGTTGGGGGGGAATGGGTTCACCCCTCCACTTT
cdr3_aa: CASRTGWGGMGSPLHF
d_call: .
clone_size: few
v_call: TRBV28
j_call: TRBJ1-6
cdr3_length: 16

cdr3_nt: TGTGCCAGCAGCTTACTCCCGGGGGGTAGTATCCACGAGCAGTACTTC
cdr3_aa: CASSLLPGGSIHEQYF
d_call: TRBD2
clone_size: .
v_call: TRBV7-8
j_call: TRBJ2-7
cdr3_length: 16

cdr3_nt: TGCGCCAGCAGCCAAGCAAGGGGGGGGCGGTACGAGCAGTACTTC
cdr3_aa: CASSQARGGRYEQYF
d_call: .
clone_size: .
v_call: TRBV4-3
j_call: TRBJ2-7
cdr3_length: 15

cdr3_nt: TGTGCCAGCAGCGTATCCTGGACATTGGGAAACACCATATATTTT
cdr3_aa: CASSVSWTLGNTIYF
d_call: .
clone_size: .
v_call: TRBV9
j_call: TRBJ1-3
cdr3_length: 15

cdr3_nt: TGTGCCAGCAGTAGGGAGCGCTATGGCTACACCTTC
cdr3_aa: CASSRERYGYTF
d_call: .
clone_size: .
v_call: TRBV28
j_call: TRBJ1-2
cdr3_length: 12

cdr3_nt: TGTGCCAGCAGTTTAACAGGCCGGCCAGGGGTGAGGAATGAGCAGTTCTTC
cdr3_aa: CASSLTGRPGVRNEQFF
d_call: .
clone_size: .
v_call: TRBV27
j_call: TRBJ2-1
cdr3_length: 17

cdr3_nt: TGTGCCAGCAGCTTTTTCGGAGGGGATAATGAAAAACTGTTTTTT
cdr3_aa: CASSFFGGDNEKLFF
d_call: .
clone_size: .
v_call: TRBV5-4
j_call: TRBJ1-4
cdr3_length: 15

cdr3_nt: TGTGCCAGCAGTTTACAGGGGTTAACTGCGTGGACTGAAGCTTTCTTT
cdr3_aa: CASSLQGLTAWTEAFF
d_call: .
clone_size: .
v_call: TRBV28
j_call: TRBJ1-1
cdr3_length: 16

cdr3_nt: TGTGCCAGCCTTCCAGGACAGGCGGACAATGAGCAGTTCTTC
cdr3_aa: CASLPGQADNEQFF
d_call: TRBD1
clone_size: .
v_call: TRBV7-9
j_call: TRBJ2-1
cdr3_length: 14

cdr3_nt: TGTGCCAGCTCGTACGACAGCACCGGGGAGCTGTTTTTT
cdr3_aa: CASSYDSTGELFF
d_call: .
clone_size: .
v_call: TRBV18
j_call: TRBJ2-2
cdr3_length: 13

cdr3_nt: TGTGCCAGCAGTTTACCGGGAGGGGTCCCCAATGAGCAGTTCTTC
cdr3_aa: CASSLPGGVPNEQFF
d_call: TRBD2
clone_size: .
v_call: TRBV6-2/TRBV6-3
j_call: TRBJ2-1
cdr3_length: 15

cdr3_nt: TGTGCCAGCTCACCAGAAGGGGCAGGGGCCTTGGGGACCCAGTACTTC
cdr3_aa: CASSPEGAGALGTQYF
d_call: .
clone_size: once
v_call: TRBV18
j_call: TRBJ2-5
cdr3_length: 16

cdr3_nt: TGTGCCAGCAGCCCTACGGACAGGAGGCCGGGGGAGGGCTACACCTTC
cdr3_aa: CASSPTDRRPGEGYTF
d_call: TRBD1
clone_size: .
v_call: TRBV7-9
j_call: TRBJ1-2
cdr3_length: 16

cdr3_nt: TGCGCCAGCAGCTCAACAGGGGACAATAATTCACCCCTCCACTTT
cdr3_aa: CASSSTGDNNSPLHF
d_call: TRBD1
clone_size: few
v_call: TRBV5-1
j_call: TRBJ1-6
cdr3_length: 15

cdr3_nt: TGTGCCAGCAGCTTCTATGGCGGGCTAGCTATCAATGAGCAGTTCTTC
cdr3_aa: CASSFYGGLAINEQFF
d_call: .
clone_size: .
v_call: TRBV5-4
j_call: TRBJ2-1
cdr3_length: 16

cdr3_nt: TGTGCCGCTCGTCTAGCGGGCTACTACGAGCAGTACTTC
cdr3_aa: CAARLAGYYEQYF
d_call: TRBD2
clone_size: .
v_call: TRBV6-5
j_call: TRBJ2-7
cdr3_length: 13

cdr3_nt: TGTGCCAGCAGCCGGGACAGGGGGCTCACAGATACGCAGTATTTT
cdr3_aa: CASSRDRGLTDTQYF
d_call: TRBD1
clone_size: .
v_call: TRBV5-6
j_call: TRBJ2-3
cdr3_length: 15